This section outlines one T cell receptor beta chain sequence together with its context. The antigen is unknown. The source of the sample is a study of vaccination effects on CD4 cells after COVID-19. Turning to the study itself: It was a median of 72 days after the second dose that post-vaccine samples were obtained.

ViraFEST assay sequencing came after antigen-specific CD4+ T cells were expanded with viral peptide pools. Following culture for roughly 10 days, CD4+ T cells were isolated. Subjects were given two BNT162b2 or mRNA-1273 vaccine doses. Study results and caveats: Infection-derived and vaccine-derived clones contracted markedly late after vaccination.

The method was immunoSEQ multiplex PCR; TCRdb's version includes in-frame clones alone and lacks a portion of them. The sample comprises fewer than 80,000 clones, around 69% of which are singletons, and 1.5% to 1.8% rests with the top ten. Germline values: CDR1 MNHEY, CDR2 SMNVEV (reference sequence). V gave up 0 bases and J gave up 4 bases, with 13 bases separating them. The CDR3 sequence is 16 residues long. This specimen was CD4+ T cells from PBMCs cultured with HCoV-229E spike peptides, taken after COVID-19 vaccination. The TCR sequence derives from a human donor who received a COVID-19 vaccine. The V gene is TRBV27, the J gene TRBJ1-5, with D perhaps TRBD1 (6 bases). Written as DNA, the CDR3 is TGTGCCAGCAGTTTATCTTGGGGGGACACGAATCAGCCCCAGCATTTT. Protein: CASSLSWGDTNQPQHF.